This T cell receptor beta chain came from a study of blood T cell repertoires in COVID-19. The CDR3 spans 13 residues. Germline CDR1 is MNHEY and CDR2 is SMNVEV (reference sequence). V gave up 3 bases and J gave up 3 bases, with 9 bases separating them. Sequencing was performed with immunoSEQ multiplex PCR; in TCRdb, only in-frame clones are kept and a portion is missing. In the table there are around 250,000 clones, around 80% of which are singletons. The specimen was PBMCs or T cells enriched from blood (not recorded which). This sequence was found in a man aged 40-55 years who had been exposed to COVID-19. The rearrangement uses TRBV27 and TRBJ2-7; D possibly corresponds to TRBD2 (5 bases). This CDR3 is CASSFGIGYEQYF. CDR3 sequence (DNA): TGTGCCAGCAGTTTCGGGATAGGCTACGAGCAGTACTTC.